A single TCR beta chain is shown here with its context. The antigen is unknown. The record originates from a study of T cell responses to AZD1222 COVID-19 vaccine. Looking at the study overall: Second-dose recipients at about 4 or about 12 weeks were treated as one pooled group.

Assay: immunoSEQ multiplex PCR; the TCRdb copy retains only in-frame clones and omits some. The sample gives over 55,000 clones, less than 90% of which show up once; around 7.3% is in the top ten. The germline CDR1 and CDR2 sequences are MNHEY and SVGAGI. Trimming cost V 7 bases and J 0 bases, with 13 bases left between them. This CDR3 spans 15 amino acids. The study, taken as a whole, reports: The sample set comprised mostly white British donors with more females, and clonal diversity was possibly underestimated. Two AZD1222 doses significantly raised spike-specific TCR breadth and depth over controls.

The sample here was peripheral blood, taken on day 0 of AZD1222 vaccination. This TCR was sampled from an adult in good health. The V and J genes are TRBV6-5 and TRBJ2-1; D is ambiguous. CDR3 residues: CASILEEDSYNEQFF. DNA of the CDR3: TGTGCCAGCATACTTGAAGAGGACTCCTACAATGAGCAGTTCTTC.